This T cell receptor (beta chain) was obtained from a study of T-cell memory formation after mild COVID-19. Study background: TCR clusters largely stayed donor specific. Study results and caveats: Clones contracting across day 15 to 85 had a balanced CD4/CD8 profile; later expanding clones leaned CD4+. Pre-infection memory held some responding clones, suggesting pre-existing cross-reactive T cells responded.

The ends were cut back, 7 bases at V and 0 bases at J, with 13 bases in the middle. The CDR3 totals 15 residues. This clonotype turned up a few times. Its target is not known. TCRdb itself ran the 5' RACE reads through MiXCR, one entry per CDR3 protein. This sample yields some 330,000 distinct CDR3 sequences, of which around a fifth are seen a single time; approximately 12% belongs to the top ten. This TCR came from an adult woman who had mild COVID-19 (a few samples of this study predate the infection). Cell type and time point are not known. The sample was PBMCs or a T cell subset sorted from them (not recorded which). The rearrangement joins TRBV12-3 or TRBV12-4 to TRBJ2-1; D possibly corresponds to TRBD2 (5 bases). Here the CDR3 DNA reads TGTGCCAGCAACGGGGTTGCCCGCTCCTACAATGAGCAGTTCTTC. This sequence encodes CASNGVARSYNEQFF.